The 23 T cell receptor beta chains in this list originate from one sample, sequenced in a study of T cell responses to AZD1222 COVID-19 vaccine. Sequenced by immunoSEQ multiplex PCR; TCRdb stores in-frame clones only, minus some. The sample gives some 140,000 clones, approximately 90% of which show up once; approximately 2.6% is in the top ten. Material: peripheral blood, obtained on day 0 of AZD1222 vaccination. The receptors originated from an adult in good health.

The CDR3 region is CAISESWTGAEAFF. The CDR3 coding sequence is TGTGCCATCAGTGAGTCATGGACAGGGGCTGAAGCTTTCTTT. The chain uses TRBV10-3 and TRBJ1-1; 9 nucleotides match TRBD1. This CDR3 contains 14 residues. Looked up from germline, CDR1 is ENHRY and CDR2 is SYGVKD. The J segment lost 6 bases and the V segment lost 0 bases, leaving 2 bases of the junction unmatched.

The chain combines TRBV5-1 with TRBJ1-1, with a weak D call TRBD1 (6 bases). The germline V gene has CDR1 SGHRS and CDR2 YFSETQ. Trimming shortened V by 3 bases and J by 2 bases, and 11 bases separated the two germline ends. The CDR3 length is 14 residues. CDR3 DNA: TGCGCCAGCAGCTCGGGGGCCCTTAACACTGAAGCTTTCTTT. Protein product: CASSSGALNTEAFF.

The count of this clone is one. The chain has TRBV7-3 and TRBJ2-3; weak D call: TRBD2 (5 bases). Looked up from germline, CDR1 is SGHTA and CDR2 is FQGTGA. This CDR3 region has 16 residues. Trimming took 6 bases from V and 7 from J, leaving 23 bases between them. CDR3 in DNA: TGTGCCAGCAGGGACCTACTAGTTAGCAAGCCAAATACGCAGTATTTT. Translation gives CASRDLLVSKPNTQYF.

J is TRBJ1-3 and V is TRBV7-2; tentatively, D is TRBD1 (6 bases). Germline CDR1 is SGHTA and CDR2 is FQGNSA. The CDR3 totals 16 residues. V dropped 6 bases and J dropped 0 bases, with 15 bases sitting between them. The CDR3 DNA sequence: TGTGCCAGCAGTCCCCCAGGGGCCCGCTCTGGAAACACCATATATTTT. Translation gives CASSPPGARSGNTIYF.

V gene TRBV11-2 combines with J gene TRBJ2-1, with 9 bases lining up with TRBD1. With 5 bases clipped from V and 8 bases from J, the junction kept 16 bases outside the gene matches. Germline CDR1 is SGHAT and CDR2 is FQNNGV. This CDR3 comprises 17 residues. The CDR3 spells CASSHSLQGAMRDEQFF. As DNA, the CDR3 is TGTGCCAGCAGCCATTCCCTACAGGGGGCGATGCGCGATGAGCAGTTCTTC.

This chain links TRBV11-3 with TRBJ1-2; 12 positions agree with TRBD1. V trimming: 1 base; J trimming: 3 bases; junction bases outside the gene matches: 9. The CDR3 consists of 18 residues. Looked up from germline, CDR1 is SGHNT and CDR2 is YENEEA. In nucleotides, the CDR3 is TGTGCCAGCAGCTTAGGACCGGGACAGGGGGCGGTAGACTATGGCTACACCTTC. This translates into CASSLGPGQGAVDYGYTF.

This rearrangement joins TRBV2 to TRBJ1-2; TRBD1 matches at 7 bases. The length of the CDR3 is 12 residues. From germline, CDR1 is SNHLY and CDR2 FYNNEI. The trim removed 3 bases at V and 5 bases at J, leaving 0 bases unmatched. In nucleotides, the CDR3 is TGTGCCAGCAGTGACAGGGGGTATGGCTACACCTTC. Protein sequence: CASSDRGYGYTF.

The chain employs TRBV7-7 and TRBJ2-1, with D uncertain. Trimming removed 0 bases at V and 5 bases at J, with 5 bases between. Germline CDR1 SSHAT, CDR2 FNYEAQ (reference sequence). The CDR3 is made up of 13 amino acids. CDR3 region: CASSLARHNEQFF. The CDR3 coding sequence is TGTGCCAGCAGCTTAGCGCGGCACAATGAGCAGTTCTTC. Full variable domain (remainder filled in from reference TRBV7-7 and TRBJ2-1): GAGVSQSPRYKVTKRGQDVTLRCDPISSHATLYWYQQALGQGPEFLTYFNYEAQPDKSGLPSDRFSAERPEGSISTLTIQRTEQRDSAMYRCASSLARHNEQFFGPGTRLTVL.

The chain has TRBV19 and TRBJ1-6; D perhaps matches TRBD1 (6 bases). Trimming pared 6 bases from V and 8 bases from J, leaving 17 bases between. The CDR3 is 15 amino acids. Germline V gene lookup returns CDR1 LNHDA and CDR2 SQIVND (reference sequence). In DNA, the CDR3 is TGTGCCAGTAGGACGAGCAGGGGTTGGTATTCACCCCTCCACTTT. Its translation is CASRTSRGWYSPLHF.

The chain couples TRBV9 to TRBJ2-7; no clear D gene. V was shortened by 2 bases and J by 0 bases, with 12 bases between the two germline ends. Germline V gene sequence: CDR1 SGDLS, CDR2 YYNGEE. The CDR3 consists of 15 residues. CDR3 amino acids: CASSVSPTVSYEQYF. DNA of the CDR3: TGTGCCAGCAGCGTCAGTCCGACGGTCTCCTACGAGCAGTACTTC.

The chain recombines TRBV2 with TRBJ2-5; possibly TRBD1 for D (6 bases). CDR1 and CDR2 (germline): SNHLY, FYNNEI. There are 13 residues in the CDR3. Trimming shortened V by 8 bases and J by 5 bases, and 15 bases separated the two germline ends. CDR3: CASLRGGQETQYF. The CDR3 region has the DNA TGTGCCAGCCTACGAGGGGGTCAGGAGACCCAGTACTTC. The whole variable domain, filled in from reference TRBV2 and TRBJ2-5, reads EPEVTQTPSHQVTQMGQEVILRCVPISNHLYFYWYRQILGQKVEFLVSFYNNEISEKSEIFDDQFSVERPDGSNFTLKIRSTKLEDSAMYFCASLRGGQETQYFGPGTRLLVL.

V and J are TRBV3-1 (or the pseudogene TRBV3-2) and TRBJ1-1; D may be TRBD1 (5 bases). Germline loops: CDR1 LGHDT, CDR2 YNNKEL (reference sequence). With 2 bases removed from V and 4 bases from J, the gap between germline ends came to 14 bases. The length of the CDR3 is 15 residues. The CDR3 DNA is TGTGCCAGCAGCCAATTTGGAGGGGTTGGCACTGAAGCTTTCTTT. The encoded protein is CASSQFGGVGTEAFF.

J is TRBJ1-6 and V is TRBV3-1 (or the pseudogene TRBV3-2), with D possibly matching TRBD1 (6 bases). This CDR3 contains 14 residues. Trimming removed 1 base from V and 6 bases from J, with 7 bases in between. Per the germline V gene, CDR1 is LGHDT and CDR2 is YNNKEL (reference sequence). The CDR3: CASSQVDSNSPLHF. CDR3 coding DNA: TGTGCCAGCAGCCAAGTGGACAGTAATTCACCCCTCCACTTT.

V is TRBV7-2 and J is TRBJ2-7; perhaps TRBD2 as D (7 bases). The CDR3 consists of 16 residues. Germline V lookup: CDR1 SGHTA, CDR2 FQGNSA. Trimming removed 0 bases from V and 3 bases from J, with 15 bases in between. As DNA, the CDR3 is TGTGCCAGCAGCTTAGCGCTTGCGGGGGCCTACTACGAGCAGTACTTC. Protein product: CASSLALAGAYYEQYF.

This chain uses TRBV13 with TRBJ1-1; no reliable D call. In germline, CDR1 is PRHDT, CDR2 FYEKMQ (reference sequence). The CDR3 length is 12 residues. The V and J ends lost 6 bases and 1 base respectively, with 6 bases between them. The CDR3 here is CASSRANTEAFF. CDR3 coding DNA: TGTGCCAGCAGTCGGGCGAACACTGAAGCTTTCTTT.

The chain links TRBV7-2 to TRBJ2-5; tentatively, D is TRBD2 (6 bases). CDR1 is SGHTA and CDR2 is FQGNSA in the germline V gene. This CDR3 region has 14 residues. V was pared by 5 bases and J by 5 bases, with 15 bases between. CDR3 in amino acids: CASSPQTSSETQYF. CDR3 in DNA: TGTGCCAGCAGCCCGCAGACTAGTTCCGAGACCCAGTACTTC.

The gene calls are TRBV11-3 and TRBJ1-6; possible D gene TRBD1, 6 bases. Germline values: CDR1 SGHNT, CDR2 YENEEA. The CDR3 length is 14 residues. V was trimmed by 5 bases and J by 8 bases, leaving 13 bases between them. The CDR3: CASSLRTVYSPLHF. The CDR3 nucleotides read TGTGCCAGCAGCCTCCGGACAGTTTATTCACCCCTCCACTTT.

J is TRBJ1-1 and V is TRBV24-1, with D perhaps matching TRBD1 (5 bases). V shed 8 bases and J shed 1 base, with 16 bases lying between them. Germline V gene data show CDR1 as KGHDR and CDR2 as SFDVKD. The CDR3 length is 15 residues. The CDR3 nucleotides read TGTGCCACCACGGGTTTGGACATTAAGAACACTGAAGCTTTCTTT. This translates into CATTGLDIKNTEAFF.

V usage is TRBV5-4 and J usage is TRBJ1-2; 9 nucleotides match TRBD1. The junction had 7 bases not matched to a gene; V was cut back by 2 bases and J by 8 bases. The CDR3 sequence is 14 residues long. Germline V gene lookup returns CDR1 SGHNT and CDR2 YYREEE (reference sequence). Written as DNA, the CDR3 is TGTGCCAGCAGCTTACAGGGGGCTGCACGCGGCTACACCTTC. This sequence encodes CASSLQGAARGYTF.

V usage is TRBV4-1 and J usage is TRBJ2-7; D possibly corresponds to TRBD1 (6 bases). Germline V gives CDR1 MGHRA, CDR2 YSYEKL. This CDR3 comprises 15 residues. V dropped 1 base and J dropped 4 bases, with 14 bases sitting between them. CDR3 DNA: TGCGCCAGCAGCCAAGGACCCGGACAGCAGTACGAGCAGTACTTC. This gives the protein CASSQGPGQQYEQYF.

This chain links TRBV7-3 with TRBJ2-3; TRBD2 agrees at 7 bases. V was clipped by 2 bases and J by 9 bases; unmatched bases: 5. Germline V gene lookup returns CDR1 SGHTA and CDR2 FQGTGA. The CDR3 is made up of 13 amino acids. CDR3 in DNA: TGTGCCAGCAGCTTAGAAAGCGGGGCGACGCAGTATTTT. As protein: CASSLESGATQYF.

The chain joins TRBV11-2 to TRBJ2-2; 8 bases are a match to TRBD2. The germline CDR1 and CDR2 sequences are SGHAT and FQNNGV. Germline trimming cut 4 bases from V and 5 bases from J; bases unmatched to any gene: 9. This CDR3 is 16 amino acids long. The CDR3 spells CASSSLGGGWTGELFF. In DNA form, the CDR3 reads TGTGCCAGCAGCTCCCTCGGGGGGGGCTGGACCGGGGAGCTGTTTTTT.

This chain connects TRBV28 to TRBJ1-1, with 8 bases identical to TRBD1. In germline, CDR1 is MDHEN, CDR2 SYDVKM. Trimming removed 1 base from V and 13 bases from J; junction bases left unmatched: 14. This CDR3 is built from 15 residues. CDR3 bases: TGTGCCAGCAGTTTATTTTCCAGGGGGCAGACCGGTGATTTCTTT. Its protein product is CASSLFSRGQTGDFF.